Listed below are T cell receptor beta chains from one sample, sequenced in a study of T cells in tumors after PD-1 blockade. Produced via immunoSEQ multiplex PCR; TCRdb's table is partial and in-frame only. Of almost 35,000 clones in the sample, 73% were seen once. The material was PBMCs, obtained after anti-PD-1 treatment. All receptors come from a human donor with basal cell carcinoma. Both conserved end residues are trimmed from each CDR3. Fields, in order: V gene, J gene, CDR3 length, CDR3 protein.

TRBV27,TRBJ1-5,15,ASSPYRVRFTNQPQH
TRBV19,TRBJ1-5,12,ASSPRQSRQPQH
TRBV5-1,TRBJ2-1,13,ASSTGGGNYNEQF
TRBV2,TRBJ2-7,10,ASSTSGYEQY
TRBV30,TRBJ2-1,11,AWSGPRGVRVF
TRBV9,TRBJ2-1,14,ASSVVASGRYNEQF
TRBV5-1,TRBJ2-7,14,ASSRGGPTSSYEQY
TRBV5-6,TRBJ2-1,13,ASSLVGQGDNEQF
TRBV5-1,TRBJ1-1,13,ASSLGRQGRTEAF
TRBV4-2,TRBJ2-1,13,ASSRDRATYNEQF
TRBV14,TRBJ1-2,13,ASSQDLKGPYGYT
TRBV15,TRBJ2-5,13,ATSRGAGGRETQY
TRBV6-2/TRBV6-3,TRBJ1-4,12,ASSIYGPNEKLF
TRBV19,TRBJ1-5,13,ASADEGRSNQPQH
TRBV30,TRBJ2-3,10,AWSIRADTQY
TRBV2,TRBJ1-5,13,ASRGQGNSNQPQH
TRBV19,TRBJ1-5,12,ASTEGRGNQPQH
TRBV4-2,TRBJ2-5,12,ASSQERIRGTQY
TRBV7-9,TRBJ1-1,13,ASSSRDTRNTEAF
TRBV28,TRBJ1-1,13,ASSPPTGANTEAF
TRBV24-1,TRBJ2-3,14,ATSDLGQSRTDTQY
TRBV24-1,TRBJ2-1,11,ATTKGGNNEQF
TRBV5-1,TRBJ2-1,13,ASSPRGSSYNEQF